This T cell receptor (beta chain) was captured in a study of vaccination and CD4 T cells after COVID-19 (dated by TCRdb to between 2020 and 2023). For the wider study: Every convalescent patient had a positive nasal swab PCR test for SARS-CoV-2, with mild disease in under ten patients and severe disease in one. The convalescent cohort comprised six males and four females, including two Hispanic individuals, seven Caucasians, two Asians and one multiracial person. Post-vaccine blood samples were collected a median of approximately 77 days after the second vaccine dose, ranging from about 12 to 241 days. In around 9 COVID-19 convalescent patients and a few infection-naive healthy vaccine recipients, researchers compared the spike-specific CD4+ TCR repertoire from before mRNA vaccination with the repertoire from after. In control cultures, a CEFX viral epitope pool was used as positive control, an HIV-1 Nef peptide pool was used as negative control, or no peptide was added. Each participant got two doses of either the Pfizer-BioNTech BNT162b2 vaccine (n=8) or the Moderna mRNA-1273 vaccine (n=2). For stimulating the cultures, overlapping spike peptide pools were used, derived from SARS-CoV-2 as well as from the common cold coronaviruses HCoV-NL63, HCoV-OC43 and HCoV-229E. Post-COVID blood samples from convalescent patients were collected a median of roughly 100 days after diagnosis, with a range of roughly 35 to 180 days.

Reading from cysteine to phenylalanine, the CDR3 counts 13 amino acids. Of all the DNA, just the CDR3 is kept, 39 bases in frame from base 1. Between the V and J ends, shortened by 5 bases and 9 bases respectively, the junction contains 14 bases. On the study overall, not on this receptor specifically: Of the vaccine-specific clones in convalescent patients, 304 of 307, or nearly all, reacted only to SARS-CoV-2 spike and did not cross-react with common cold coronaviruses. In convalescent patients, a median approximately 89% of post-vaccine SARS-CoV-2-reactive clones were detected only after vaccination, suggesting vaccine-specific priming. The study included relatively few convalescent patients and did not analyze early timepoints after natural infection. An increase in the median number of SARS-CoV-2-reactive clonotypes from approximately 20 after infection to a few dozen after vaccination was observed, but the change was not found to be significant.

Receptors were amplified or captured by PCR. TCR sequencing of DNA from cultured CD4+ T cells used the Oncomine TCR Beta short-read assay at the Johns Hopkins FTIC core. Genomic DNA was extracted from the cultured CD4+ T cells with the QIAamp micro DNA kit. Oncomine TCR Beta libraries from cultured CD4+ T cells were pooled using unique dual indexes and sequenced on an Illumina iSeq 100. In the original analysis: Non-productive sequences were removed, and CDR3s that did not start with C, did not end with F or W, or were shorter than 7 amino acids were discarded. Antigen-specific clonotypes were identified with the MANAFEST web application by comparing peptide-stimulated wells with reference and other culture wells. For a clone to be called positive, the clone needed an FDR below 0.05, an odds ratio above 5, and a productive frequency above 0.1% in at least two of three replicate wells. A clonotype counted as cross-reactive if it showed significant expansion both in the SARS-CoV-2 spike wells and in at least one common cold coronavirus spike condition. Levenshtein distances (stringdist) and unrooted phylogenetic trees (ape) in R version 3.6.1 were used to assess CDR3 homology. TCRdb took the public reads, trimmed them with fastp at Q25, ran MiXCR for clone calling and kept in-frame beta chains. Each CDR3 protein appears once, grouped with its most common genes and DNA. The V and J calls shown here were made by TCRdb, not taken from the authors' results. The sample table records thousands of distinct CDR3 sequences; about 40% of these occur just once. The ten largest account for roughly a third of the sample.

About this clonotype itself: What antigen it recognizes has not been identified. No base-level quality is on record; no much larger clone is a single base apart.

The treatment or condition label here, explained by the study, means: roughly nine-day PBMC culture with coronavirus spike peptide pools or control peptides (ViraFEST assay). The ViraFEST assay was used in the study, in which antigen-specific T cells were expanded with peptide pools and expanded clonotypes were subsequently identified by TCR sequencing. The convalescent patients' positive SARS-CoV-2 PCR tests fell between March and December 2020, which was before the Alpha, Beta and Delta variants emerged in the United States. PBMCs were cultured at about 2 million per well in IMDM supplemented with around 5% human AB serum and roughly 10 IU/ml IL-2, with approximately 10 ug/ml peptide pools added. Half of the culture medium was replaced with fresh IL-2-containing medium on days 3 and 7. After around 11 days of culture, CD4+ T cells were isolated by negative selection using the EasySep CD4+ T cell isolation kit. Ficoll-Paque Plus gradient centrifugation was used to isolate PBMCs from whole blood, and the isolated PBMCs were then either used fresh or cryopreserved at -140C. Culture conditions were generally each tested in triplicate wells.

Sequenced material: CD4+ T cells from blood, cultured in vitro. The chain uses TRBV12-3 or TRBV12-4 and TRBJ2-1; the D gene cannot be named for sure. The receptor's source is a human donor who had recovered from COVID-19. The bases are TGTGCCAGCAGTGGAACCTTGACGGGTGAGCAGTTCTTC. Translated, this gives CASSGTLTGEQFF.